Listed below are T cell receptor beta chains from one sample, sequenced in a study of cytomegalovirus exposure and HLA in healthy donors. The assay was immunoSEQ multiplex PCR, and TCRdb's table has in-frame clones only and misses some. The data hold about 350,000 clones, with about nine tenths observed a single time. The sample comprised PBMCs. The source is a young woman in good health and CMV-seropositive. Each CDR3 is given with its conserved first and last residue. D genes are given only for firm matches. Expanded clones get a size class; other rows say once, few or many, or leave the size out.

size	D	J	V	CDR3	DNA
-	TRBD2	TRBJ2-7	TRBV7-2	CASSLTSGGEQYF	TGTGCCAGCAGCTTAACTAGCGGGGGAGAGCAGTACTTC
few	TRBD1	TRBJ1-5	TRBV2	CASSEGPGTGKQPQHF	TGTGCCAGCAGTGAGGGACCTGGGACAGGGAAACAGCCCCAGCATTTT
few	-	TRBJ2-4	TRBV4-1	CASSFGGMAKNIQYF	TGCGCCAGCAGCTTCGGAGGTATGGCCAAAAACATTCAGTACTTC
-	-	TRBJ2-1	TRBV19	CASSSPLRGYDEQFF	TGTGCCAGTAGTAGCCCACTCAGAGGATACGATGAGCAGTTCTTC
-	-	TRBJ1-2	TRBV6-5	CASSLGVLYGYTF	TGTGCCAGCAGTTTAGGGGTCCTCTATGGCTACACCTTC
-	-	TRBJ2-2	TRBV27	CASSFAANTGELFF	TGTGCCAGCAGTTTTGCGGCGAACACCGGGGAGCTGTTTTTT
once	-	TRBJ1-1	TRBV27	CASSATSRNTEAFF	TGTGCCAGCAGTGCCACCAGTAGGAACACTGAAGCTTTCTTT
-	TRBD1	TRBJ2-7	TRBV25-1	CASSEWGTGTYEQYF	TGTGCCAGCAGTGAATGGGGGACAGGGACCTACGAGCAGTACTTC
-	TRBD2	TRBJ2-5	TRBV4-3	CASSPAPSGGQGETQYF	TGCGCCAGCAGCCCAGCACCTAGCGGGGGGCAAGGAGAGACCCAGTACTTC
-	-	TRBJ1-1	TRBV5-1	CASSWDGMNTEAFF	TGCGCCAGCAGCTGGGACGGAATGAACACTGAAGCTTTCTTT
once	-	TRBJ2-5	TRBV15	CATSRVPGRETQYF	TGTGCCACCAGCAGAGTCCCAGGGCGGGAGACCCAGTACTTC
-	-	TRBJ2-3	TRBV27	CASSLNSLDTFLPDTQYF	TGTGCCAGCAGTCTAAATTCCCTGGACACGTTCCTGCCAGATACGCAGTATTTT
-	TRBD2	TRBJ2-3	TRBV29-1	CSVPGRANTDTQYF	TGCAGCGTTCCCGGGAGGGCCAACACAGATACGCAGTATTTT
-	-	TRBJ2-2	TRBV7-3	CASSFSRATGELFF	TGTGCCAGCAGCTTCAGCCGGGCCACCGGGGAGCTGTTTTTT
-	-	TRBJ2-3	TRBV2	CASRATYVIDTQYF	TGTGCCAGCAGAGCCACCTATGTTATAGATACGCAGTATTTT
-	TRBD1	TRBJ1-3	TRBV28	CASSLVPTGTGNTIYF	TGTGCCAGCAGTTTAGTTCCGACAGGGACCGGAAACACCATATATTTT
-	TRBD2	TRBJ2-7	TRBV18	CASSEVAGGPGEQYF	TGTGCCAGCTCAGAGGTAGCGGGGGGGCCCGGCGAGCAGTACTTC
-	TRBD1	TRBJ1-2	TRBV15	CATSRDRGFYGYTF	TGTGCCACCAGCAGAGACAGGGGGTTCTATGGCTACACCTTC
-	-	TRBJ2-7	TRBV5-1	CASSLGSSPLYEQYF	TGCGCCAGCAGCTTAGGGTCCTCCCCTCTCTACGAGCAGTACTTC
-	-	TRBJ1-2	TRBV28	CASSSTGLLGYTF	TGTGCCAGCAGTTCTACAGGGTTATTAGGCTACACCTTC